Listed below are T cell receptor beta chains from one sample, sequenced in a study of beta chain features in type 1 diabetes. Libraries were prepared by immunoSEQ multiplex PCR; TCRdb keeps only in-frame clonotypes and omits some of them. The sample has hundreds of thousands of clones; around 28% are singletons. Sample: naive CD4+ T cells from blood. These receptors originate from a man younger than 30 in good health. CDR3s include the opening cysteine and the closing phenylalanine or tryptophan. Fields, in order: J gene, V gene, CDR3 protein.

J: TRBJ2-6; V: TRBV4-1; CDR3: CASSRGLADSGANVLTF
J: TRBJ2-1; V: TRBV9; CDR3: CASSVEGNEQFF
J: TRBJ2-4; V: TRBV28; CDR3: CASTATSVHKNIQYF
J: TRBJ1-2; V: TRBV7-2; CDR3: CASSLVVNYGYTF
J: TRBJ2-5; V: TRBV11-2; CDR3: CASSLFGLAGVETQYF
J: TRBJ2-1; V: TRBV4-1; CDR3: CASSQPRRGSSYNEQFF
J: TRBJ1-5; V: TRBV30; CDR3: CAWSDRTSDQPQHF
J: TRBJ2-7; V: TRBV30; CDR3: CAWTTKTFTYEQYF
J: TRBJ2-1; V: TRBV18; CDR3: CASSPGTGPYNEQFF
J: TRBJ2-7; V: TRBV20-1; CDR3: CSASPYEQYF
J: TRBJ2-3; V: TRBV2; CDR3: CASSSSGRTDTQYF
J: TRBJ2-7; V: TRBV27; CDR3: CASSFLTQGFEQYF
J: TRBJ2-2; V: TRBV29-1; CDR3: CSVVGTVNTGELFF
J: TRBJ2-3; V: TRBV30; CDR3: CAWSSGGLTDTQYF
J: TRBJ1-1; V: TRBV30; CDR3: CAWSAYTRISTEAFF
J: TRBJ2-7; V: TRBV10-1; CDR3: CASSEPGTARIEQYF
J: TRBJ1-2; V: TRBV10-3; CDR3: CAISPAGHGYTF
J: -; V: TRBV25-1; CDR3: CASSASGTGIYEQYF
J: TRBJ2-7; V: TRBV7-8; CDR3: CASGGGRFSYEQYF
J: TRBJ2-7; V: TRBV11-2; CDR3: CASSAGLGYGQYF
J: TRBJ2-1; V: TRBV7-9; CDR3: CASSQGTEQFF
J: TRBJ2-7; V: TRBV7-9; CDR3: CASSLVETGLAGVREQYF
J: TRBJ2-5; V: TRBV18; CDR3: CASSPSSGQRETQYF
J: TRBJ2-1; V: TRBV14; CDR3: CASSQHIAVEVDEQFF
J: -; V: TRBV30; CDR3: CAWSGRSYEQYF
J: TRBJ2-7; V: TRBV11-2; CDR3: CASSLTGLALEQYF
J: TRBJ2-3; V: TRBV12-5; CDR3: CASGLSGTSGKVTDTQYF
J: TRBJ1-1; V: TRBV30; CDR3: CAWSGRGDTEAFF
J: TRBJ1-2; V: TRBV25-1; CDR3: CASSIGGTGGFGYTF
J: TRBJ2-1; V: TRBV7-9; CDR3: CASSTYRGSSYNEQFF
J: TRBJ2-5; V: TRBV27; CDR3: CASSLSLGGVETQYF
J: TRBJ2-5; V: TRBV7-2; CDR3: CASSLNTGQETQYF
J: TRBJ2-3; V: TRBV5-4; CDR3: CASSFAGGAGTDTQYF
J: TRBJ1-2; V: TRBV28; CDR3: CASSLGSGRGRWGYTF
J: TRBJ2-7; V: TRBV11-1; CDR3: CASSSPRTAGGEQYF